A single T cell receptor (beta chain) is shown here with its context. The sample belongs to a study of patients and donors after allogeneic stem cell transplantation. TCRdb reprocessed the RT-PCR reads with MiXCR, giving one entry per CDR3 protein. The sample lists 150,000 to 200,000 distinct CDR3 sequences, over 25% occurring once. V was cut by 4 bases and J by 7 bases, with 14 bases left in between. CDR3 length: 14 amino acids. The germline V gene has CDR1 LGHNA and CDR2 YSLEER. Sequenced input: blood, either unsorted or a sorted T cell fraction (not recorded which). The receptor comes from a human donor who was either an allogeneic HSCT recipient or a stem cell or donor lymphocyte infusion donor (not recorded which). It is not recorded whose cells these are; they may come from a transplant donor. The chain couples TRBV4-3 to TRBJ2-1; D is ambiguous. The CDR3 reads CASSPAPGPNEQFF. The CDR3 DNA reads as TGCGCCAGCAGCCCAGCACCGGGTCCAAATGAGCAGTTCTTC.